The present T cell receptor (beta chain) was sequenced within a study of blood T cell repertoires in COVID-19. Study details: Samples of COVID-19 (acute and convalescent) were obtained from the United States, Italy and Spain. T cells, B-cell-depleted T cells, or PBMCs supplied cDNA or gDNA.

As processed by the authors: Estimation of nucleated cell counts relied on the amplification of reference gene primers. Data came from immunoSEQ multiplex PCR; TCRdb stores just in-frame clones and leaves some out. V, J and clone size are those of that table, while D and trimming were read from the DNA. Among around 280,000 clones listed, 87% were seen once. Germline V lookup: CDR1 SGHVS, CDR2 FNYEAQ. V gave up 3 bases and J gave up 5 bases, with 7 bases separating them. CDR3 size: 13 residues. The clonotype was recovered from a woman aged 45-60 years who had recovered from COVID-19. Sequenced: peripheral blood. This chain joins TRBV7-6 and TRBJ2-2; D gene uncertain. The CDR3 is CASSFSPTGELFF. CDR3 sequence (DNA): TGTGCCAGCAGCTTTTCCCCAACCGGGGAGCTGTTTTTT.